Detailed here is one T cell receptor (beta chain). These data belong to a study of cytomegalovirus exposure and HLA in healthy donors. Use of 60 Vbeta and 13 Jbeta primers characterized the PCR. Sequenced by immunoSEQ multiplex PCR; TCRdb stores in-frame clones only, minus some. Here the sample spans about 110,000 clones, around 80% being singletons. Per germline, CDR1 LGHNA and CDR2 YSLEER. The CDR3 is 16 residues long. The chain links TRBV4-3 to TRBJ2-5; 7 nucleotides line up with TRBD1. The J call is doubtful: the DNA matches TRBJ2-7 better. The specimen was PBMCs. The source is a man under 40 in good health and CMV-seropositive. The CDR3 DNA follows: TGCGCCAGCAGCCAAGCCCCGGACAGGCCAGCCTACGAGCAGTACTTC. Its translation is CASSQAPDRPAYEQYF.